These 5 T cell receptor beta chains were sequenced from one sample in a study of control samples from healthy donors and cancer patients. Sequencing used immunoSEQ multiplex PCR; TCRdb keeps in-frame clones, though not all of them. The sample has over 75,000 clones, 91% seen once. The sample consisted of blood. These receptors were taken from a man aged 25 to 40 in good health.

V is TRBV6-5 and J is TRBJ2-2; D remains unclear. Germline V lookup: CDR1 MNHEY, CDR2 SVGAGI. The CDR3 loop spans 14 amino acids. Between the trimmed V and J ends, which lost 4 bases and 2 bases, there was a span of 8 bases. The CDR3 DNA reads as TGTGCCAGCAGTTCCTTAAGAAACACCGGGGAGCTGTTTTTT. Its translation is CASSSLRNTGELFF.

This rearrangement joins TRBV30 to TRBJ1-2, with TRBD1 identical over 9 bases. The CDR3 loop spans 15 amino acids. With V trimmed by 4 bases and J by 7 bases, 13 bases remained unmatched. Looked up from germline, CDR1 is GTSNPN and CDR2 is SVGIG (reference sequence). The CDR3: CAWTNERTGGRGYTF. The CDR3 nucleotides read TGTGCCTGGACAAACGAGCGTACAGGGGGCCGTGGCTACACCTTC.

The chain employs TRBV5-1 and TRBJ2-7; 7 positions match TRBD1. The CDR3 sequence is 14 residues long. The V gene's germline CDR1 is SGHRS and CDR2 YFSETQ. With V trimmed by 5 bases and J by 4 bases, 9 bases remained unmatched. Here the CDR3 reads CASRRGPGPYEQYF. In DNA form, the CDR3 reads TGCGCCAGCAGGAGGGGGCCAGGCCCGTACGAGCAGTACTTC.

This clone was observed a single time. The V call is TRBV27, the J call TRBJ2-7; no definite D call. The V end lost 5 bases, the J end lost 3 bases, and 14 bases lay between the germline ends. The germline CDR1 and CDR2 sequences are MNHEY and SMNVEV (reference sequence). There are 14 residues in the CDR3. The CDR3 DNA follows: TGTGCCAGCAGTCCATCCCCGGCAGTCTACGAGCAGTACTTC. Amino acids: CASSPSPAVYEQYF.

This chain connects TRBV5-6 to TRBJ2-1; no clear D gene. The length of the CDR3 is 15 residues. CDR1 SGHDT and CDR2 YYEEEE come from the germline V gene. V was clipped by 4 bases and J by 7 bases, with 18 bases between them. CDR3 sequence: CASSIRTALGNEQFF. In nucleotides, the CDR3 is TGTGCCAGCAGCATTCGGACGGCTCTGGGGAATGAGCAGTTCTTC.